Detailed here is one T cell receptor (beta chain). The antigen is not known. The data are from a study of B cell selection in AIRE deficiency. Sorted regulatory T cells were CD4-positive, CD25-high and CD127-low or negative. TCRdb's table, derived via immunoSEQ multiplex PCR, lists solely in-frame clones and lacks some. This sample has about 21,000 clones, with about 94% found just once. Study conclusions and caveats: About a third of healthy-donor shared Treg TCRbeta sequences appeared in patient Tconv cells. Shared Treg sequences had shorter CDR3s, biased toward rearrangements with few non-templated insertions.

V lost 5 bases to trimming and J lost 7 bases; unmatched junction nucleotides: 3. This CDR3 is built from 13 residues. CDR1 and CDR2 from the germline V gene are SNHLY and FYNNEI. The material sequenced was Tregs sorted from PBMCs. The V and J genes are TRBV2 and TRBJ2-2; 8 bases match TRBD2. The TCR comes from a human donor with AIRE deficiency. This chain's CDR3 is CASSRSGGGELFF. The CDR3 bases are TGTGCCAGCAGTCGGAGCGGGGGCGGGGAGCTGTTTTTT.